Presented here are 2 T cell receptor beta chains from one specimen sequenced in a study of CD8 T cells in Susac syndrome. After extraction with the RNeasy kit, roughly 0.5 to 1 ug of the RNA was reverse transcribed using random hexamers. TCRdb recomputed calls from the immunoSEQ multiplex PCR reads with MiXCR, one row per CDR3 protein. Of under 550,000 distinct CDR3 sequences in the sample, 75% to 90% were seen once. Sample: CD8+ T cells from PBMCs. The receptors stem from a human donor with multiple sclerosis.

The table lists this clonotype with a count of one. This chain's CDR3 is CASSLFYRTDTQYF. As DNA, the CDR3 is TGTGCCAGCAGTTTATTTTACAGGACAGATACGCAGTATTTT. The V and J genes are TRBV27 and TRBJ2-3, with TRBD1 as a possible D gene (5 bases). Trimming left V 1 base short and J 3 bases short, with 8 bases between. CDR1 and CDR2 (germline): MNHEY, SMNVEV (reference sequence). CDR3 length: 14 residues.

The rearrangement uses TRBV20-1 and TRBJ2-7, with D tentatively TRBD1 (7 bases). Germline CDR1 reads DFQATT; CDR2 reads SNEGSKA (reference sequence). Trimming removed 6 bases from V and 4 bases from J, with 19 bases in between. The CDR3 runs to 14 residues. In DNA, the CDR3 is TGCAGTGCCAAGGACAGGTCGGGGGTTTACGAGCAGTACTTC. Translated: CSAKDRSGVYEQYF.